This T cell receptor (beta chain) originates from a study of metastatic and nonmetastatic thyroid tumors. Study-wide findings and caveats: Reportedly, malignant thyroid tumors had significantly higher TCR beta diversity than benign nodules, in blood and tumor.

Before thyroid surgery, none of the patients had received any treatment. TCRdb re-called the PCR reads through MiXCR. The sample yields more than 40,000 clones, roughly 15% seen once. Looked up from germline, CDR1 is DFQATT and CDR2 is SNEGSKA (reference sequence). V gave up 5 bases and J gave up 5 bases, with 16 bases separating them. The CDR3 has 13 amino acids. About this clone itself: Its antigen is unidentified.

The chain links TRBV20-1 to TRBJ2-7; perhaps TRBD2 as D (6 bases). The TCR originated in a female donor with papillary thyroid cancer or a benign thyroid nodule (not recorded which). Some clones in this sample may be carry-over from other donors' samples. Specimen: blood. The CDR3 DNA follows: TGCAGTGCTTGGGGTGGGGGGAGTGACGAGCAGTACTTC. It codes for CSAWGGGSDEQYF.